Detailed here is one T cell receptor (beta chain). The antigen remains unidentified. The record originates from a study of T-cell reconstitution after alpha-beta-depleted transplantation in children. This CDR3 is built from 15 residues. Germline CDR1 reads SEHNR; CDR2 reads FQNEAQ (reference sequence). J was trimmed by 2 bases and V by 5 bases; bases with no gene match: 7. The library targeted TCRbeta and was prepared with unique molecular identifiers. TCRdb recomputed calls from the PCR reads with MiXCR, one row per CDR3 protein. The sample contains about 260,000 distinct CDR3 sequences, about 9.9% of which appear only once. Whole-study results and caveats: Where alpha-beta T cells came from about two months after transplant was reportedly several hundred expanded graft clones. At the one-year point after transplant, T-cell counts and TCRbeta diversity were found to come mostly from T cells that had been newly produced. The high TCRbeta diversity at day 60 in some patients came from surviving recipient T cells and thymic progenitors.

The clonotype comes from a male patient between 2 and 10 years old who had a stem cell transplant for chronic granulomatous disease, so the T cells may come from the graft donor. Material: peripheral blood, obtained 180 days after TCRalphabeta/CD19-depleted stem cell transplant. This chain uses TRBV7-9 with TRBJ2-7; 9 bases match TRBD2. The chain's CDR3 is CASSKSGRPPYEQYF. In DNA, the CDR3 is TGTGCCAGCAGCAAAAGCGGGAGGCCGCCCTACGAGCAGTACTTC.